This T cell receptor (beta chain) was recovered during a study of technical replicates of blood from a few donors. The method was immunoSEQ multiplex PCR; TCRdb's version includes in-frame clones alone and lacks a portion of them. The data contain 70,000 to 95,000 clones, approximately 95% of them singletons. Per the germline V gene, CDR1 is SGHDT and CDR2 is YYEEEE. This CDR3 region has 17 residues. The J segment lost 4 bases and the V segment lost 0 bases, leaving 5 bases of the junction unmatched. This TCR came from a human donor in good health. What was sequenced was T cells isolated from PBMCs. The J gene is TRBJ2-3, the V gene TRBV5-6; 13 bases are shared with TRBD2. The CDR3 nucleotides read TGTGCCAGCAGCTTGGGGGGACTAGCGGGGAGCTCAGATACGCAGTATTTT. This codes for CASSLGGLAGSSDTQYF.